The 27 T cell receptor beta chains given below trace back to one sample, sequenced in a study of cytomegalovirus exposure and HLA in healthy donors. This PCR relied on a set of 60 Vbeta primers and 13 Jbeta primers. Measured with immunoSEQ multiplex PCR; TCRdb has only the in-frame clones, and not every one. The sample lists about 97,000 clones, roughly 83% occurring once. The sequenced sample consisted of PBMCs. The receptors come from a man aged 35 to 55 in good health and CMV-seronegative.

The chain's CDR3 is CASSLRGQVGYGYTF. CDR3 DNA: TGTGCCAGCAGCTTGAGGGGCCAGGTCGGATATGGCTACACCTTC. The chain carries TRBV5-4 and TRBJ1-2; TRBD1 is a possible D gene (5 bases). Trimming took 1 base from V and 5 from J, leaving 15 bases between them. CDR1 and CDR2 (germline): SGHNT, YYREEE (reference sequence). The CDR3 runs 15 residues.

The chain employs TRBV6-5 and TRBJ1-2; D ambiguous. Between the trimmed V and J ends, which lost 0 bases and 2 bases, there was a span of 7 bases. CDR1 MNHEY and CDR2 SVGAGI come from the germline V gene. This CDR3 has 14 amino acids. The CDR3 region is CASSYSWENYGYTF. The CDR3 region has the DNA TGTGCCAGCAGTTACTCGTGGGAGAACTATGGCTACACCTTC.

V usage is TRBV6-6 and J usage is TRBJ2-7; TRBD2 agrees at 9 bases. Trimming cost V 4 bases and J 3 bases; bases outside gene matches: 10. Germline V gene lookup returns CDR1 MNHNY and CDR2 SVGAGI (reference sequence). CDR3 length equals 16 residues. CDR3 coding DNA: TGTGCCAGCAGTTTCCCCGCGGTAGCGGGGGTCTACGAGCAGTACTTC. This gives the protein CASSFPAVAGVYEQYF.

The V call is TRBV4-3, the J call TRBJ1-2; 8 bases map to TRBD1. The CDR3 is made up of 17 amino acids. V shed 4 bases, J shed 9 bases, and the junction held 19 bases outside the gene matches. Germline-derived CDR1 and CDR2 are LGHNA and YSLEER. CDR3 bases: TGCGCCAGCAGCCCAGGGACCAACAGGGGGATCGGAGGTAGCTACACCTTC. The encoded protein is CASSPGTNRGIGGSYTF.

The V and J genes are TRBV7-3 and TRBJ2-1, with TRBD2 as a possible D gene (5 bases). Between the trimmed V and J ends, which lost 5 bases and 6 bases, there was a span of 26 bases. Germline V CDR1 and CDR2: SGHTA, FQGTGA. The CDR3 has 18 residues. CDR3 sequence: CASSRPGSSDGKSNEQFF. The CDR3 DNA reads as TGTGCCAGCAGCCGCCCCGGGTCAAGCGACGGGAAAAGCAATGAGCAGTTCTTC.

The chain couples TRBV5-6 to TRBJ1-4, with D possibly being TRBD1 (5 bases). Trimming removed 4 bases at V and 5 bases at J, with 15 bases between. The CDR3 has 15 residues. CDR1 is SGHDT, CDR2 YYEEEE, per germline. CDR3 region: CASSRPTVGNEKLFF. The CDR3 coding sequence is TGTGCCAGCAGCCGCCCGACAGTAGGAAATGAAAAACTGTTTTTT.

The chain is built from TRBV2 and TRBJ2-5, with 11 bases identical to TRBD1. Germline CDR1 and CDR2: SNHLY and FYNNEI. With 6 bases clipped from V and 9 bases from J, the junction kept 9 bases outside the gene matches. CDR3 size: 14 residues. The CDR3 protein is CASRDRGRGSSQYF. The CDR3 nucleotides read TGTGCCAGCAGGGACAGGGGGCGTGGGTCTTCCCAGTACTTC.

V is TRBV7-8 and J is TRBJ2-7, with a weak D call TRBD1 (5 bases). Trimming left V 5 bases short and J 4 bases short, with 18 bases between. Germline-derived CDR1 and CDR2 are SGHVS and FQNEAQ. CDR3 length: 15 residues. The CDR3 here is CASSPPRVPPYEQYF. In nucleotides, the CDR3 is TGTGCCAGCAGCCCGCCCAGGGTACCTCCATACGAGCAGTACTTC.

J is TRBJ1-6 and V is TRBV11-2, with D hard to call. Trimming took off 6 bases at V and 7 bases at J, with 10 bases between the two ends. Germline CDR1 SGHAT, CDR2 FQNNGV. The CDR3 consists of 13 residues. The CDR3 coding sequence is TGTGCCAGCAGTACACAAACGAATTCACCCCTCCACTTT. It is translated as CASSTQTNSPLHF.

The chain has TRBV9 and TRBJ1-3; tentatively, D is TRBD1 (5 bases). CDR3 size: 13 residues. Trimming cost V 6 bases and J 2 bases, with 9 bases left between them. Per germline, CDR1 SGDLS and CDR2 YYNGEE. CDR3 coding DNA: TGTGCCAGCAAGGCAGGGACTGGAAACACCATATATTTT. Encoded protein: CASKAGTGNTIYF.

The chain couples TRBV11-3 to TRBJ1-1; D gene ambiguous. Germline V gene lookup returns CDR1 SGHNT and CDR2 YENEEA. Trimming cost V 0 bases and J 3 bases, with 5 bases left between them. There are 13 residues in the CDR3. CDR3 in amino acids: CASSLDPDTEAFF. The CDR3 DNA is TGTGCCAGCAGCTTAGACCCGGACACTGAAGCTTTCTTT.

The chain links TRBV5-4 to TRBJ2-7; D might be TRBD2 (5 bases). V was trimmed by 4 bases and J by 3 bases, leaving 11 bases between them. Per the germline V gene, CDR1 is SGHNT and CDR2 is YYREEE (reference sequence). CDR3 length equals 13 residues. The CDR3 sequence is CASSRERRYEQYF. DNA of the CDR3: TGTGCCAGCAGCCGGGAACGGCGCTACGAGCAGTACTTC. Together with reference TRBV5-4 and TRBJ2-7, the CDR3 gives the full variable domain: ETGVTQSPTHLIKTRGQQVTLRCSSQSGHNTVSWYQQALGQGPQFIFQYYREEENGRGNFPPRFSGLQFPNYSSELNVNALELDDSALYLCASSRERRYEQYFGPGTRLTVT.

The rearrangement links TRBV4-2 to TRBJ2-2, with D possibly TRBD1 on 6 matching bases. Germline CDR1 and CDR2: LGHNA and YNFKEQ. This CDR3 has 16 residues. Trimming cost V 1 base and J 3 bases, with 12 bases left between them. CDR3 residues: CASSQGVGADTGELFF. The CDR3 region has the DNA TGTGCCAGCAGCCAAGGTGTGGGGGCCGACACCGGGGAGCTGTTTTTT.

V and J are TRBV11-2 and TRBJ1-1; 7 bases are a match to TRBD1. The CDR3 consists of 18 residues. The germline V gene has CDR1 SGHAT and CDR2 FQNNGV. Trimming took 2 bases from V and 0 from J; bases not matched to a gene: 12. The CDR3 coding sequence is TGTGCCAGCAGCTTATGGGCCGCGGACAGGTCCGTGAACACTGAAGCTTTCTTT. It yields the protein CASSLWAADRSVNTEAFF.

This chain connects TRBV6-5 to TRBJ2-7; 9 nucleotides match TRBD1. CDR1 and CDR2 from the germline V gene are MNHEY and SVGAGI. Trimming took 4 bases from V and 5 from J; bases not matched to a gene: 6. The CDR3 runs 14 residues. CDR3 in DNA: TGTGCCAGCAGTTCGGGGACAGGGTCCCACGAGCAGTACTTC. Translation: CASSSGTGSHEQYF.

The chain is built from TRBV5-8 and TRBJ2-5; 7 nucleotides align to TRBD1. This CDR3 spans 13 amino acids. Germline CDR1 and CDR2: SGHTS and YDEGEE. The J segment lost 4 bases and the V segment lost 7 bases, leaving 7 bases of the junction unmatched. Here the CDR3 DNA reads TGTGCCAGCCGAAGACGGGACAGAGAGACCCAGTACTTC. This sequence encodes CASRRRDRETQYF.

The genes are TRBV5-1 and TRBJ1-1; 7 positions agree with TRBD1. The CDR3 spans 12 residues. V lost 4 bases, J lost 5 bases, and 2 bases stayed unmatched. The germline V gene encodes CDR1 SGHRS and CDR2 YFSETQ. The CDR3 loop reads CASSGRGTEAFF. DNA for the CDR3: TGCGCCAGCAGCGGCAGGGGGACTGAAGCTTTCTTT.

The CDR3 DNA is TGTGCCAGCAGCTTGAGACAGGGGGCTGGCTACACCTTC. This gives the protein CASSLRQGAGYTF. The rearrangement links TRBV5-4 to TRBJ1-2; TRBD1 aligns across 10 bases. The CDR3 consists of 13 residues. The germline gives CDR1 SGHNT, CDR2 YYREEE (reference sequence). V dropped 1 base and J dropped 7; count of bases not matched to a gene: 1.

J is TRBJ2-7 and V is TRBV2; D perhaps matches TRBD2 (5 bases). V was trimmed by 7 bases and J by 0 bases, leaving 13 bases between them. Germline lookup yields CDR1 SNHLY and CDR2 FYNNEI. The CDR3 consists of 14 residues. CDR3 DNA sequence: TGTGCCAGCACCTACGGACTCGCCTCCTACGAGCAGTACTTC. It is translated as CASTYGLASYEQYF.

V and J are TRBV7-3 and TRBJ2-2; 9 bases match TRBD1. Germline values: CDR1 SGHTA, CDR2 FQGTGA. Trimming removed 4 bases from V and 8 bases from J; junction bases left unmatched: 8. The CDR3 is 15 amino acids. The CDR3 sequence: CASSSSGTGKGELFF. The CDR3 DNA follows: TGTGCCAGCAGCTCATCCGGGACAGGGAAAGGGGAGCTGTTTTTT.

As to this clone: The junction shows a germline mismatch at one end, possibly a read error. The genes are TRBV7-7 and TRBJ2-2; 14 nucleotides align to TRBD2. The CDR3 runs 19 residues. CDR1 and CDR2 from the germline V gene are SSHAT and FNYEAQ (reference sequence). The CDR3 DNA follows: TGTGCTAGCAGCTTCGACGGACTAGCGGGGGGCACGAACACCGGGGAGCTGTTTTTT. Translation: CASSFDGLAGGTNTGELFF.

The chain joins TRBV6-1 to TRBJ2-2, with TRBD1 as a possible D gene (5 bases). Per the germline V gene, CDR1 is MNHNS and CDR2 is SASEGT. This CDR3 has 14 residues. V gave up 8 bases and J gave up 3 bases, with 13 bases separating them. The DNA for the CDR3 is TGTGCCAGCCGTCCCGACAGCTACACCGGGGAGCTGTTTTTT. This gives the protein CASRPDSYTGELFF.

The chain employs TRBV10-3 and TRBJ2-7; 12 nucleotides match TRBD1. The assigned J gene may be wrong: the sequence end matches TRBJ2-1 better. This CDR3 is built from 19 residues. The germline CDR1 and CDR2 sequences are ENHRY and SYGVKD. The CDR3 DNA is TGTGCCATCAGGCTAAACCGGGACAGGGGGCCTGGGTCTTCGAATGAGCAGTTCTTC. This codes for CAIRLNRDRGPGSSNEQFF.

This chain joins TRBV6-1 and TRBJ2-7; possibly TRBD1 for D (6 bases). Deletions cut 6 bases from V and 0 bases from J, with 15 bases between. Germline CDR1 is MNHNS and CDR2 is SASEGT. CDR3 length: 15 amino acids. The CDR3 region is CASSPRGGRSYEQYF. CDR3 in DNA: TGTGCCAGCAGCCCCAGGGGCGGCCGCTCCTACGAGCAGTACTTC.

This chain connects TRBV4-3 to TRBJ1-3, with 7 positions matching TRBD1. The CDR3 runs 15 residues. Per germline, CDR1 LGHNA and CDR2 YSLEER. The ends lost 1 base at V and 3 bases at J; junction bases unmatched: 3. CDR3 in amino acids: CASSQVQGGGNTIYF. The CDR3 coding sequence is TGCGCCAGCAGCCAAGTTCAGGGGGGTGGAAACACCATATATTTT.

This rearrangement joins TRBV2 to TRBJ2-2; D might be TRBD2 (6 bases). CDR1 is SNHLY and CDR2 is FYNNEI in the germline V gene. This CDR3 region has 15 residues. Trimming removed 6 bases at V and 7 bases at J, with 18 bases between. The CDR3 bases are TGTGCCAGCAGCACAGGACTACCACCGGGCGGGGAGCTGTTTTTT. Its translation: CASSTGLPPGGELFF.

The V call is TRBV7-9, the J call TRBJ2-5; D unclear. The V end lost 7 bases, the J end lost 5 bases, and 14 bases lay between the germline ends. Germline V CDR1 and CDR2: SEHNR, FQNEAQ (reference sequence). CDR3 length equals 13 residues. The CDR3 nucleotides are TGTGCCAGCACCGAGGATCGCTCGGAGACCCAGTACTTC. Translating it yields CASTEDRSETQYF.